The entry below gives a single T cell receptor beta chain sequence along with its context. As yet, its antigen is unknown. Using immunoSEQ multiplex PCR, the repertoire was profiled, and TCRdb retains in-frame clones only, with some absent. The sample holds 330,000 or so clones, over 60% seen once. These data originate in a study of cytotoxic CD8 clonotypes in ibrutinib-treated CLL. Whole-study context: Across the patients, roughly 10 were relapsed/refractory, roughly 16 treatment-naive and 17 to 18 IGHV unmutated. On average, each sample had hundreds of thousands of productive templates and more than 75,000 productive rearrangements.

V lost 3 bases and J 2 bases, leaving 11 bases between the germline ends. Germline assignment: CDR1 KGHSH and CDR2 LQKENI. This CDR3 spans 14 amino acids. Study findings and constraints: Contraction or stability on treatment was seen for public clonotypes, which were uncommon. Starting clonality was above that of age-matched healthy donors and tracked circulating CD8+ T-cell counts.

The TCR originated in a human donor with chronic lymphocytic leukemia. The genes are TRBV18 and TRBJ2-7; D perhaps matches TRBD1 (5 bases). The source material was PBMCs, sampled after 36 months of ibrutinib treatment. Here the CDR3 reads CASSPPDIAYEQYF. The CDR3 DNA sequence: TGTGCCAGCTCACCGCCGGACATTGCCTACGAGCAGTACTTC.